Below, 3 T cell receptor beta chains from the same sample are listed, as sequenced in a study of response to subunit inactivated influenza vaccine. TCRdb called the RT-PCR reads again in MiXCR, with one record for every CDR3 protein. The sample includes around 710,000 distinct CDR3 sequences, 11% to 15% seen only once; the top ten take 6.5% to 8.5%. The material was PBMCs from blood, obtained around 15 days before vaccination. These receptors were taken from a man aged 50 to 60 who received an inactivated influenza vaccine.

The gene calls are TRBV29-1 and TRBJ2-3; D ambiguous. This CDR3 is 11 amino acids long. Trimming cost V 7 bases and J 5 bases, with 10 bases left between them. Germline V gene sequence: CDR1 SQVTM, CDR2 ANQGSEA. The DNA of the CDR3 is TGCAGCGACCGGGTAGGAGATACGCAGTATTTT. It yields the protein CSDRVGDTQYF.

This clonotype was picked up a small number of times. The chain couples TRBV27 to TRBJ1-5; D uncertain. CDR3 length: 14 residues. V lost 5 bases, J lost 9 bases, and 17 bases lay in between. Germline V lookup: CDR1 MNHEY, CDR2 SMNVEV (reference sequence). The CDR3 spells CASSLDLGRWPQHF. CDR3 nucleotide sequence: TGTGCCAGCAGTCTCGACCTAGGGCGGTGGCCCCAGCATTTT.

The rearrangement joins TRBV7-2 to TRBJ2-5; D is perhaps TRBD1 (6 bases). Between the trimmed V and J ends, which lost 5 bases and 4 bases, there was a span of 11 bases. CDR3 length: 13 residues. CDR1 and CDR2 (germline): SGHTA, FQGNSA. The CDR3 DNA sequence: TGTGCCAGCAGCCCCTTGGGGGCAGAGACCCAGTACTTC. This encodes CASSPLGAETQYF.